This entry concerns a single T cell receptor (beta chain). Its antigen is unknown. Study processing details: A distant-metastasis classifier for papillary thyroid cancer was built using CDR3 differences across clinicopathological groups. From the PCR reads, TCRdb re-called clones with MiXCR. In this record, the V and J calls reflect TCRdb's handling and not the investigators' own analysis. The profile shows some 25,000 clones, just under 15% of them singletons. Treatment of any kind had been given to no patient before thyroid surgery. Trimming shortened V by 0 bases and J by 8 bases, and 18 bases separated the two germline ends. In germline, CDR1 is SGHRS, CDR2 YFSETQ. The CDR3 totals 16 residues. This sample was taken from a study of metastatic and nonmetastatic thyroid tumors. The study's findings and limits: Versus benign nodules, malignant thyroid tumors reportedly had significantly higher TCR beta diversity, in blood and tumor.

This sequence originates from a female donor with papillary thyroid cancer or a benign thyroid nodule (not recorded which). Some clones in this sample may be carry-over from other donors' samples. The sequenced sample consisted of blood. V and J are TRBV5-1 and TRBJ2-1; maybe TRBD1 (6 bases). CDR3 protein: CASSLAVPRGVYEQFF. The CDR3 DNA reads TGCGCCAGCAGCTTGGCCGTCCCCAGGGGAGTGTATGAGCAGTTCTTC.